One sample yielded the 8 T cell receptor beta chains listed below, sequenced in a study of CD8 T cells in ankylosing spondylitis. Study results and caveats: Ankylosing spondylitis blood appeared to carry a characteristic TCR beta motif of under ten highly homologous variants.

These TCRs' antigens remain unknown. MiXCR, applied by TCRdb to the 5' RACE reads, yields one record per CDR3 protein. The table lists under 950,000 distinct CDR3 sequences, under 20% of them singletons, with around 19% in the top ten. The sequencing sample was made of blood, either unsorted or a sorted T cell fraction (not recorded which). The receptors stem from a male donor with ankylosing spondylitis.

The CDR3 sequence: CASSLALPGTSGLNEQFF. In DNA, the CDR3 is TGTGCCAGCAGCTTAGCCTTACCCGGGACTAGCGGTTTAAATGAGCAGTTCTTC. The V and J genes are TRBV7-2 and TRBJ2-1, with 11 positions matching TRBD2. The CDR3 sequence is 18 residues long. V dropped 0 bases and J dropped 7; count of bases not matched to a gene: 11. From germline, CDR1 is SGHTA and CDR2 FQGNSA.

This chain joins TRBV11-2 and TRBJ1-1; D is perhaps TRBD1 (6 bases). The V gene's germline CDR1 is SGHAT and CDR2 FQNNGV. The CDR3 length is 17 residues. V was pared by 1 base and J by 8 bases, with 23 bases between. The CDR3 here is CASSLGGSFLIGGEAFF. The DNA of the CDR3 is TGTGCCAGCAGCTTAGGCGGCAGTTTCCTGATAGGGGGAGAAGCTTTCTTT.

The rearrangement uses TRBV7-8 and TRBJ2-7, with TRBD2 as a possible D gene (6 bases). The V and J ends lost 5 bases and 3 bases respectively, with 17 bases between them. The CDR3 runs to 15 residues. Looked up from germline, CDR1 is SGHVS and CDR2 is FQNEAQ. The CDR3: CASSDRDLSGYEQYF. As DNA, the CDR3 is TGTGCCAGCAGCGACCGGGACTTATCGGGCTACGAGCAGTACTTC.

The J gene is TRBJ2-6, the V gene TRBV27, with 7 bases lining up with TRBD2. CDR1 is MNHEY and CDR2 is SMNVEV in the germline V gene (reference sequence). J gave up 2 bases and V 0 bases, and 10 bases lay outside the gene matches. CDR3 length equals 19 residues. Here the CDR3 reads CASSLSAGGSLAGANVLTF. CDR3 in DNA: TGTGCCAGCAGTTTATCGGCTGGCGGGAGCCTTGCTGGGGCCAACGTCCTGACTTTC.

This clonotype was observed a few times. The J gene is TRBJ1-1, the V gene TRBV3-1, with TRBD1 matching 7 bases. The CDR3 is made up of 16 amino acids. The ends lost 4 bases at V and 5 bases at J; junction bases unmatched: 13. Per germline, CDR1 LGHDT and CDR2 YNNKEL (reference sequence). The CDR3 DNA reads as TGTGCCAGCAGCCTCCGACAGGGCGGGGGCGGTACTGAAGCTTTCTTT. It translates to CASSLRQGGGGTEAFF.

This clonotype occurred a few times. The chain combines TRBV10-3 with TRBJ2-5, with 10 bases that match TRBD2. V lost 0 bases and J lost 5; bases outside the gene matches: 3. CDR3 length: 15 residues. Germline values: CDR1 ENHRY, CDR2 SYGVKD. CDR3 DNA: TGTGCCATCAGTGAGTCTACTAGCGGGGATGAGACCCAGTACTTC. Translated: CAISESTSGDETQYF.

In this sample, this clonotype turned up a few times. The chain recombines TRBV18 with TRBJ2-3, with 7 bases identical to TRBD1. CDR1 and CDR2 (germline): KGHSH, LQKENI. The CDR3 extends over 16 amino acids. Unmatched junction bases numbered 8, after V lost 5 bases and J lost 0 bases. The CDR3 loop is CASSAGRTGSTDTQYF. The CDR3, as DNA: TGTGCCAGCTCAGCCGGTCGGACAGGAAGCACAGATACGCAGTATTTT.

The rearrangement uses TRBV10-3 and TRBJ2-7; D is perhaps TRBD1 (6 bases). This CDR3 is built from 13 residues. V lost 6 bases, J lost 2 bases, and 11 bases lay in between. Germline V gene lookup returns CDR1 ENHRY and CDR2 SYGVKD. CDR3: CAISGTPTYEQYF. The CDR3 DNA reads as TGTGCCATCAGCGGGACACCGACCTACGAGCAGTACTTC.